Presented here are 13 T cell receptor beta chains from one specimen sequenced in a study of Graves' ophthalmopathy and Graves' hyperthyroidism. From RNA, the CDR3 regions of TCR beta chains were amplified and sequenced. A first-round RT-PCR used HTBI primers, followed by a second-round multiplex PCR. In TCRdb, the multiplex PCR reads were re-called with MiXCR into one record per CDR3 protein. This sample has 740,000 or so distinct CDR3 sequences; approximately 40% occur once, and the top ten carry 40% to 55%. The sample comprised peripheral blood. The receptors were sampled from an adult man with Graves' ophthalmopathy.

This clonotype has a count of ten or more. V is TRBV12-3 or TRBV12-4 and J is TRBJ1-1; a possible D gene is TRBD1 (5 bases). V lost 6 bases, J lost 2 bases, and 16 bases lay in between. This CDR3 has 15 amino acids. Here the CDR3 DNA reads TGTGCCAGCAGAGGCCCTCAACAGGCCAACACTGAAGCTTTCTTT. Protein: CASRGPQQANTEAFF.

The table lists this clonotype with many counts. The chain carries TRBV5-1 and TRBJ1-4; no reliable D call. CDR1 SGHRS and CDR2 YFSETQ come from the germline V gene. The CDR3 sequence is 12 residues long. V lost 1 base, J lost 8 bases, and 6 bases lay in between. CDR3 loop: CASSLPEEKLFF. CDR3 bases: TGCGCCAGCAGCTTGCCGGAGGAAAAACTGTTTTTT.

This clonotype was seen a few times. The junction differs from germline at one of its ends, possibly a read error. This chain joins TRBV7-9 and TRBJ1-2; maybe TRBD1 (5 bases). Germline CDR1 and CDR2: SEHNR and FQNEAQ (reference sequence). The CDR3 is made up of 15 amino acids. CDR3 nucleotide sequence: TGCGCCAGCAGCCCCCGGGGCGGGTCGGAGAGTGGCTACACCTTC. Translated, it gives CASSPRGGSESGYTF.

Many counts were recorded for this clonotype. The DNA for the CDR3 is TGTGCCATCAGTGGGACAGGGTGGACGAACACTGAAGCTTTCTTT. Its translation: CAISGTGWTNTEAFF. The chain links TRBV10-3 to TRBJ1-1, with 8 bases identical to TRBD1. The CDR3 covers 15 residues. After removal of 4 bases from V and 1 base from J, the junction contained 5 bases not matched to a gene. The germline V gene has CDR1 ENHRY and CDR2 SYGVKD.

The chain employs TRBV10-3 and TRBJ2-2; D is perhaps TRBD1 or TRBD2 (5 bases each). Trimming pared 10 bases from V and 3 bases from J, leaving 18 bases between. Germline CDR1 is ENHRY and CDR2 is SYGVKD. The CDR3 is 15 amino acids. The CDR3 loop reads CASRKTGAYTGELFF. The CDR3 DNA reads TGTGCCAGCAGGAAAACCGGGGCCTACACCGGGGAGCTGTTTTTT.

The chain has TRBV2 and TRBJ1-1; no reliable D call. The CDR3 sequence is 13 residues long. From germline, CDR1 is SNHLY and CDR2 FYNNEI. V lost 5 bases to trimming and J lost 3 bases, with 10 bases between them. CDR3 nucleotides: TGTGCCAGCAGTAGAGTAGAGTACACTGAAGCTTTCTTT. This sequence encodes CASSRVEYTEAFF.

This clonotype was recorded many times. This rearrangement joins TRBV29-1 to TRBJ1-4; D gene ambiguous. The CDR3 sequence is 12 residues long. The ends were cut back, 0 bases at V and 7 bases at J, with 6 bases in the middle. In germline, CDR1 is SQVTM, CDR2 ANQGSEA. The CDR3 loop is CSVEDWAEKLFF. CDR3 bases: TGCAGCGTTGAAGATTGGGCTGAAAAACTGTTTTTT.

The gene calls are TRBV9 and TRBJ1-5; weak D call: TRBD1 (7 bases). The J call may be incorrect, as the DNA end agrees better with TRBJ2-3. The CDR3 is made up of 14 amino acids. Looked up from germline, CDR1 is SGDLS and CDR2 is YYNGEE. DNA for the CDR3: TGTGCCAGCAGCGTACAGGGGGGCGCAGATACGCAGTATTTT. It yields the protein CASSVQGGADTQYF.

This chain links TRBV7-9 with TRBJ2-2; no firm D call. The CDR3 is 22 amino acids. V dropped 5 bases and J dropped 2 bases, with 33 bases sitting between them. Germline loops: CDR1 SEHNR, CDR2 FQNEAQ (reference sequence). CDR3 coding DNA: TGTGCCAGCAGCACTGCCTGGGATCCTAAGCCTACCTATCGATTAAACACCGGGGAGCTGTTTTTT. Amino acid sequence: CASSTAWDPKPTYRLNTGELFF.

This chain joins TRBV6-5 and TRBJ2-7; the D gene could be TRBD1 or TRBD2 (5 bases each). The CDR3 loop spans 14 amino acids. The V gene's germline CDR1 is MNHEY and CDR2 SVGAGI. With 1 base removed from V and 4 bases from J, the gap between germline ends came to 11 bases. This chain's CDR3 is CASSYLGEGYEQYF. The CDR3 DNA sequence: TGTGCCAGCAGTTACTTGGGGGAAGGGTACGAGCAGTACTTC.

The V call is TRBV7-3, the J call TRBJ2-1, with 12 bases fitting TRBD2. CDR1 is SGHTA, CDR2 FQGTGA, per germline. The ends lost 1 base at V and 5 bases at J; junction bases unmatched: 9. CDR3 length: 18 residues. The CDR3 DNA follows: TGTGCCAGCAGCTTAATTCCAGGTCTAGCGGGAGGGGACAATGAGCAGTTCTTC. Its translation is CASSLIPGLAGGDNEQFF.

This clonotype was counted ten times or more. The rearrangement uses TRBV14 and TRBJ2-6; D is unresolved. Germline CDR1 is SGHDN and CDR2 is FVKESK. The CDR3 spans 17 residues. V was clipped by 0 bases and J by 0 bases, with 9 bases between them. CDR3 bases: TGTGCCAGCAGCCAAGAGTGGCGCCCCTCTGGGGCCAACGTCCTGACTTTC. Its translation: CASSQEWRPSGANVLTF. The complete variable domain, with remaining parts taken from reference TRBV14 and TRBJ2-6, reads EAGVTQFPSHSVIEKGQTVTLRCDPISGHDNLYWYRRVMGKEIKFLLHFVKESKQDESGMPNNRFLAERTGGTYSTLKVQPAELEDSGVYFCASSQEWRPSGANVLTFGAGSRLTVL.

This clonotype occurred many times. V is TRBV20-1 and J is TRBJ2-6; the D gene is possibly TRBD1 (6 bases). This CDR3 comprises 14 residues. Trimming removed 4 bases at V and 0 bases at J, with 7 bases between. CDR1 and CDR2 from the germline V gene are DFQATT and SNEGSKA (reference sequence). Here the CDR3 DNA reads TGCAGTGCTATGGACAGCTCTGGGGCCAACGTCCTGACTTTC. Translating gives CSAMDSSGANVLTF.